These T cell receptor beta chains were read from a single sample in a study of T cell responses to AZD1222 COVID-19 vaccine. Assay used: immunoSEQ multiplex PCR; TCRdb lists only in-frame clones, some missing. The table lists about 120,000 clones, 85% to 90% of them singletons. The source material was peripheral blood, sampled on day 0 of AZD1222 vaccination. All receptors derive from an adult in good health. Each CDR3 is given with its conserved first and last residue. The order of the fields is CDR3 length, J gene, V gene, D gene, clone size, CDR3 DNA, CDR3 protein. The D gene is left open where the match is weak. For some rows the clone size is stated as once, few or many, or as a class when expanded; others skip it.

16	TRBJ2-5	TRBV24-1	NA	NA	TGTGCCACCAGTGATTCTTACCTTCTACAAGGGGAGACCCAGTACTTC	CATSDSYLLQGETQYF
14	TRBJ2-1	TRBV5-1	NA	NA	TGCGCCAGCAGCTTGGGGGCGACAGAGGAAGAGCAGTTCTTC	CASSLGATEEEQFF
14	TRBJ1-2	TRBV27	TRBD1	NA	TGTGCCAGCAGCCCCGGGACAGGGACCTATGGCTACACCTTC	CASSPGTGTYGYTF
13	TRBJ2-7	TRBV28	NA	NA	TGTGCCAGCAGTTTAGAAAGGCCGGGGGAGCAGTACTTC	CASSLERPGEQYF
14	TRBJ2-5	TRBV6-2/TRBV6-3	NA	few	TGTGCCAGCAGTTACGTATCTAGCCAAGAGACCCAGTACTTC	CASSYVSSQETQYF
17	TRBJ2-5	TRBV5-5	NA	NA	TGTGCCAGCAGCTCAATTATCAGGGTGGGCACCCAAGAGACCCAGTACTTC	CASSSIIRVGTQETQYF
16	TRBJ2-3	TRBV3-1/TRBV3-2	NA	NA	TGTGCCAGCAGCCAAGATGGGGAGGGGGGCACAGATACGCAGTATTTT	CASSQDGEGGTDTQYF
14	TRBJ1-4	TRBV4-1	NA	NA	TGCGCCAGCAGCCAAGATTTGGAAGATGAAAAACTGTTTTTT	CASSQDLEDEKLFF
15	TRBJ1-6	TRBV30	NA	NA	TGTGCCCGGAGAGAACCTGGACAGCTCAATTCACCCCTCCACTTT	CARREPGQLNSPLHF
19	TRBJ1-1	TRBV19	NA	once	TGTGCCAGTAGTATAGCCCCTAGGCGGGTGATCCTGATGAACACTGAAGCTTTCTTT	CASSIAPRRVILMNTEAFF